The 24 T cell receptor beta chains given below trace back to one sample, sequenced in a study of T cell changes during pregnancy in multiple sclerosis. Repertoires were generated with immunoSEQ multiplex PCR, while TCRdb's copy carries only in-frame clones and drops some. The data contain roughly 120,000 clones, roughly 92% of them singletons. The source material was peripheral blood, sampled before pregnancy. The receptors here all came from a female donor with multiple sclerosis, enrolled in a pregnancy study.

V and J are TRBV5-4 and TRBJ2-7; the D gene is possibly TRBD2 (6 bases). CDR1 is SGHNT and CDR2 is YYREEE in the germline V gene (reference sequence). The CDR3 contains 16 residues. Trimming removed 2 bases at V and 7 bases at J, with 22 bases between. The CDR3 region is CASSFPGTRGLGEQYF. DNA of the CDR3: TGTGCCAGCAGCTTCCCCGGGACTCGAGGGCTTGGTGAGCAGTACTTC.

The chain recombines TRBV27 with TRBJ2-1; 12 bases align to TRBD2. This CDR3 region has 17 residues. Germline trimming cut 2 bases from V and 1 base from J; bases unmatched to any gene: 3. CDR1 is MNHEY and CDR2 is SMNVEV in the germline V gene (reference sequence). The CDR3 nucleotides are TGTGCCAGCAGTTTAGCTAGCGGGAGGGTATCCTACAATGAGCAGTTCTTC. It yields the protein CASSLASGRVSYNEQFF.

The V gene is TRBV7-8, the J gene TRBJ2-1; D perhaps matches TRBD2 (6 bases). The ends were cut back, 1 base at V and 4 bases at J, with 14 bases in the middle. The CDR3 is 16 amino acids. The V gene's germline CDR1 is SGHVS and CDR2 FQNEAQ. The CDR3 nucleotides read TGTGCCAGCAGCTTAGTGGCCAGGGCGGGATACAATGAGCAGTTCTTC. Protein sequence: CASSLVARAGYNEQFF.

This chain connects TRBV28 to TRBJ2-7; D possibly corresponds to TRBD1 (6 bases). The CDR3 covers 14 residues. Germline loops: CDR1 MDHEN, CDR2 SYDVKM. Deletions cut 7 bases from V and 4 bases from J, with 17 bases between. In DNA, the CDR3 is TGTGCCAGCACGGGGTACAGGGTGACATACGAGCAGTACTTC. It encodes CASTGYRVTYEQYF.

Turning to this clone: Other DNA sequences of this sample code for an identical CDR3. The chain links TRBV19 to TRBJ2-7; tentatively, D is TRBD1 (6 bases). The CDR3 consists of 12 residues. Per germline, CDR1 LNHDA and CDR2 SQIVND (reference sequence). Trimming took 5 bases from V and 4 from J, leaving 9 bases between them. CDR3 loop: CASSSRGYEQYF. In DNA form, the CDR3 reads TGTGCCAGTAGTTCCAGGGGATACGAGCAGTACTTC.

The chain uses TRBV19 and TRBJ1-2; 8 bases agree with TRBD1. V lost 8 bases and J lost 4; bases outside the gene matches: 6. This CDR3 is built from 13 residues. In germline, CDR1 is LNHDA, CDR2 SQIVND (reference sequence). The CDR3 is CASDRGFSYGYTF. The CDR3 nucleotides are TGTGCCAGTGACAGGGGCTTCTCCTATGGCTACACCTTC.

The J gene is TRBJ2-5, the V gene TRBV15; 11 bases line up with TRBD2. V gave up 3 bases and J gave up 2 bases; unmatched junction bases: 8. CDR1 and CDR2 from the germline V gene are LNHNV and YYDKDF (reference sequence). The CDR3 is 17 residues long. The CDR3 loop reads CATSRTLSGGGQETQYF. The CDR3 DNA reads TGTGCCACCAGCAGGACCCTTAGCGGGGGGGGACAAGAGACCCAGTACTTC.

V is TRBV19 and J is TRBJ2-2, with 12 positions matching TRBD1. Losses at the gene ends were 7 bases for V and 6 bases for J; bases not matched to a gene: 3. Germline CDR1 reads LNHDA; CDR2 reads SQIVND (reference sequence). This CDR3 comprises 14 residues. In DNA form, the CDR3 reads TGTGCCAGTAAGGGACAGGGGGCTGCCGGGGAGCTGTTTTTT. This translates into CASKGQGAAGELFF.

The genes are TRBV5-1 and TRBJ2-1; 13 nucleotides align to TRBD2. This CDR3 is built from 15 residues. V shed 4 bases and J 7 bases; nucleotides not matched to a gene: 5. Germline V lookup: CDR1 SGHRS, CDR2 YFSETQ. The DNA of the CDR3 is TGCGCCAGCAGCCGGACTAGCGGGAGTGGAAATGAGCAGTTCTTC. It codes for CASSRTSGSGNEQFF.

This sequence joins TRBV6-1 and TRBJ2-7; TRBD1 agrees at 7 bases. The ends lost 7 bases at V and 3 bases at J; junction bases unmatched: 3. Germline V lookup: CDR1 MNHNS, CDR2 SASEGT. The CDR3 is 12 residues long. CDR3 residues: CASTWDSYEQYF. The CDR3 DNA is TGTGCCAGCACTTGGGACAGCTACGAGCAGTACTTC.

The chain carries TRBV9 and TRBJ2-2; 10 positions agree with TRBD2. Germline V lookup: CDR1 SGDLS, CDR2 YYNGEE. Trimming took 6 bases from V and 7 from J; bases not matched to a gene: 9. The CDR3 consists of 15 residues. DNA for the CDR3: TGTGCCAGCAAAGGAGCGGGGGGGCTAATCGGGGAGCTGTTTTTT. Translating gives CASKGAGGLIGELFF.

This clone was found once. V gene TRBV5-6 combines with J gene TRBJ1-2, with D possibly TRBD1 on 6 matching bases. Germline V gene sequence: CDR1 SGHDT, CDR2 YYEEEE. The CDR3 runs 13 residues. V was trimmed by 0 bases and J by 6 bases, leaving 9 bases between them. The CDR3 sequence: CASSLVYRDGYTF. The CDR3 coding sequence is TGTGCCAGCAGCTTGGTGTACAGGGATGGCTACACCTTC.

The chain couples TRBV7-2 to TRBJ2-1; 9 positions agree with TRBD2. The CDR3 is 15 residues long. The V segment lost 4 bases and the J segment 4 bases; nucleotides outside the gene matches: 5. CDR1 is SGHTA, CDR2 FQGNSA, per germline. The CDR3 reads CASSSPSGDYNEQFF. The CDR3 bases are TGTGCCAGCAGCTCACCTAGCGGGGATTACAATGAGCAGTTCTTC.

This clone was seen a handful of times. The genes are TRBV2 and TRBJ2-7; 9 nucleotides line up with TRBD2. The CDR3 is made up of 15 amino acids. Germline lookup yields CDR1 SNHLY and CDR2 FYNNEI. V shed 3 bases, J shed 4 bases, and the junction held 7 bases outside the gene matches. The CDR3 protein is CASSEKAGGAYEQYF. CDR3 nucleotides: TGTGCCAGCAGTGAGAAAGCGGGAGGTGCTTACGAGCAGTACTTC.

In this sample, this clone turned up a few times. V usage is TRBV7-9 and J usage is TRBJ2-7, with D perhaps TRBD1 (6 bases). Trimming took off 1 base at V and 2 bases at J, with 12 bases between the two ends. Germline V gene data show CDR1 as SEHNR and CDR2 as FQNEAQ (reference sequence). The CDR3 loop spans 15 amino acids. The DNA for the CDR3 is TGTGCCAGCAGCTTAGGGGACATACCTACCTACGAGCAGTACTTC. It codes for CASSLGDIPTYEQYF. Full variable domain (outside the CDR3, taken from reference TRBV7-9 and TRBJ2-7): DTGVSQNPRHKITKRGQNVTFRCDPISEHNRLYWYRQTLGQGPEFLTYFQNEAQLEKSRLLSDRFSAERPKGSFSTLEIQRTEQGDSAMYLCASSLGDIPTYEQYFGPGTRLTVT.

This chain uses TRBV30 with TRBJ2-3; 11 bases map to TRBD2. This CDR3 contains 17 residues. V dropped 0 bases and J dropped 2; count of bases not matched to a gene: 7. Germline V gene data show CDR1 as GTSNPN and CDR2 as SVGIG (reference sequence). Written as DNA, the CDR3 is TGTGCCTGGAGTGTAAATCGACTAGCGGGGTTCACAGATACGCAGTATTTT. It is translated as CAWSVNRLAGFTDTQYF. The variable domain in full, with the rest retrieved from reference TRBV30 and TRBJ2-3, is SQTIHQWPATLVQPVGSPLSLECTVEGTSNPNLYWYRQAAGRGLQLLFYSVGIGQISSEVPQNLSASRPQDRQFILSSKKLLLSDSGFYLCAWSVNRLAGFTDTQYFGPGTRLTVL.

The rearrangement uses TRBV11-3 and TRBJ1-5, with a possible D match to TRBD1 (6 bases). The ends were cut back, 7 bases at V and 0 bases at J, with 16 bases in the middle. Germline V gene lookup returns CDR1 SGHNT and CDR2 YENEEA. This CDR3 spans 16 amino acids. The DNA of the CDR3 is TGTGCCAGCACCCCCGGACTGACAGGTAGCAATCAGCCCCAGCATTTT. Protein product: CASTPGLTGSNQPQHF.

V gene TRBV7-8 combines with J gene TRBJ2-1, with 7 bases matching TRBD1. J gave up 0 bases and V 5 bases, and 7 bases lay outside the gene matches. The CDR3 loop spans 16 amino acids. Germline V lookup: CDR1 SGHVS, CDR2 FQNEAQ. CDR3 sequence reads: CASSPSRTGSYNEQFF. CDR3 DNA: TGTGCCAGCAGCCCCAGCCGGACAGGCTCCTACAATGAGCAGTTCTTC. Full variable domain (outside the CDR3, taken from reference TRBV7-8 and TRBJ2-1): GAGVSQSPRYKVAKRGQDVALRCDPISGHVSLFWYQQALGQGPEFLTYFQNEAQLDKSGLPSDRFFAERPEGSVSTLKIQRTQQEDSAVYLCASSPSRTGSYNEQFFGPGTRLTVL.

CDR3 in DNA: TGCGCCAGCAGCCTGGACAGGGGGTGGATGAACACTGAAGCTTTCTTT. Amino acid sequence: CASSLDRGWMNTEAFF. The rearrangement joins TRBV5-1 to TRBJ1-1, with TRBD1 matching 10 bases. J was trimmed by 0 bases and V by 4 bases; bases with no gene match: 6. Per germline, CDR1 SGHRS and CDR2 YFSETQ. The CDR3 has 16 amino acids.

The V call is TRBV10-3, the J call TRBJ2-7; 8 bases map to TRBD1. Germline CDR1 is ENHRY and CDR2 is SYGVKD. With V trimmed by 6 bases and J by 0 bases, 7 bases remained unmatched. The CDR3 spans 15 residues. The CDR3 nucleotides read TGTGCCATCAGCCCAACAGGGGGGAGCTCCTACGAGCAGTACTTC. Protein product: CAISPTGGSSYEQYF.

The V call is TRBV27, the J call TRBJ1-2, with 11 bases lining up with TRBD1. The CDR3 totals 15 residues. V shed 0 bases, J shed 8 bases, and the junction held 5 bases outside the gene matches. Germline V gene data show CDR1 as MNHEY and CDR2 as SMNVEV (reference sequence). The CDR3 DNA reads as TGTGCCAGCAGTTTATCAGGACAGGGGGCGGGAGGCTACACCTTC. As protein: CASSLSGQGAGGYTF.

The chain carries TRBV18 and TRBJ1-4; 7 positions match TRBD1. This CDR3 is built from 14 residues. The junction had 1 base not matched to a gene; V was cut back by 5 bases and J by 1 base. CDR1 KGHSH and CDR2 LQKENI come from the germline V gene. This CDR3 reads CASSNRGTNEKLFF. The CDR3 nucleotides read TGTGCCAGCTCAAACAGGGGAACTAATGAAAAACTGTTTTTT.

V usage is TRBV30 and J usage is TRBJ1-5; a possible D gene is TRBD1 (5 bases). The CDR3 is made up of 12 amino acids. Germline assignment: CDR1 GTSNPN and CDR2 SVGIG (reference sequence). Trimming removed 5 bases from V and 9 bases from J, with 14 bases in between. CDR3 in amino acids: CAWGPRGGPQHF. In nucleotides, the CDR3 is TGTGCCTGGGGACCTCGGGGGGGGCCCCAGCATTTT.

In regard to this clone: Other DNA sequences in this sample translate to the same CDR3. V and J are TRBV27 and TRBJ1-1, with TRBD1 matching over 12 bases. Per the germline V gene, CDR1 is MNHEY and CDR2 is SMNVEV (reference sequence). V shed 5 bases, J shed 6 bases, and the junction held 7 bases outside the gene matches. The CDR3 consists of 15 residues. This CDR3 is CASSPRDRGLAEAFF. The CDR3 DNA sequence: TGTGCCAGCAGTCCTCGGGACAGGGGGCTGGCTGAAGCTTTCTTT.